The subject of this entry is one TCR beta chain. Antigen: not known. The data stem from a study of monozygotic twins with inflammatory bowel disease. Per the germline V gene, CDR1 is MNHEY and CDR2 is SVGAGI. This CDR3 spans 11 amino acids. General study findings and limits: IBD-affected twins scored below their healthy co-twins in TCRbeta diversity (inverse Simpson).

The total RNA came straight from whole blood, and T cells were not sorted beforehand. Template switching added UMIs carrying a 6-nucleotide sample barcode. For both chains, the TCRalpha and TCRbeta cDNA went through two nested PCRs of approximately 16 and 9 cycles. TCRdb re-called the 5' RACE reads; one entry per CDR3 protein, DNA not given. The repertoire table contains about 210,000 distinct CDR3 sequences. The TCR sequence derives from a human donor with ulcerative colitis or Crohn's disease, or a healthy co-twin of an affected twin (not recorded which). Sequenced: blood. V is TRBV6-5 and J is TRBJ1-1; the TCRdb D gene call, TRBD1, has no DNA to confirm it. The CDR3 loop reads CASSHQGRAFF.